Below are 22 T cell receptor beta chains sequenced from a single sample in a study of Graves' ophthalmopathy and Graves' hyperthyroidism. Researchers took RNA transcripts and amplified TCR beta CDR3 regions from them. RT-PCR with HTBI primers came first, then second-round multiplex PCR. Each CDR3 protein is one row after TCRdb ran MiXCR on the multiplex PCR reads. The table lists just over 400,000 distinct CDR3 sequences, roughly 20% of them singletons. Input material: peripheral blood. These receptors were obtained from a woman aged 18-29 years with stable Graves' hyperthyroidism.

The chain couples TRBV6-4 to TRBJ2-2, with TRBD2 identical over 8 bases. The CDR3 runs 14 residues. With 8 bases clipped from V and 3 bases from J, the junction kept 5 bases outside the gene matches. The germline V gene encodes CDR1 MRHNA and CDR2 SNTAGT. CDR3 DNA: TGTGCCAGCCGAAGCGGGAGTGACACCGGGGAGCTGTTTTTT. Its protein product is CASRSGSDTGELFF.

Ten or more counts support this clonotype. This chain joins TRBV11-2 and TRBJ2-2, with TRBD2 matching 7 bases. The V gene end was trimmed by 5 bases and the J gene end by 4 bases; junction bases not matched to a gene: 10. The CDR3 consists of 16 residues. CDR1 is SGHAT and CDR2 is FQNNGV in the germline V gene. This chain's CDR3 is CASSVGLGEATGELFF. CDR3 nucleotide sequence: TGTGCCAGCAGCGTCGGACTAGGGGAGGCCACCGGGGAGCTGTTTTTT. Complete variable domain (other parts from reference TRBV11-2 and TRBJ2-2): EAGVAQSPRYKIIEKRQSVAFWCNPISGHATLYWYQQILGQGPKLLIQFQNNGVVDDSQLPKDRFSAERLKGVDSTLKIQPAKLEDSAVYLCASSVGLGEATGELFFGEGSRLTVL.

This clonotype was counted ten times or more. The chain is built from TRBV9 and TRBJ2-2, with 8 bases fitting TRBD1. Trimming removed 4 bases from V and 5 bases from J; junction bases left unmatched: 7. CDR1 is SGDLS and CDR2 is YYNGEE in the germline V gene. This CDR3 spans 15 amino acids. The CDR3 loop reads CASSPTGEGTGELFF. The CDR3 bases are TGTGCCAGCAGCCCGACAGGGGAAGGGACCGGGGAGCTGTTTTTT.

This clonotype was observed many times. The rearrangement uses TRBV5-1 and TRBJ2-5; 10 bases line up with TRBD1. In germline, CDR1 is SGHRS, CDR2 YFSETQ. Losses at the gene ends were 0 bases for V and 1 base for J; bases not matched to a gene: 6. The CDR3 is 17 residues long. The CDR3 DNA is TGCGCCAGCAGCTTGGTGACCGGGACAGGGGTCCAAGAGACCCAGTACTTC. This gives the protein CASSLVTGTGVQETQYF.

On this clonotype: This may be a read error: a much more frequent sequence differs by one nucleotide. Here the CDR3 reads CASLTSGGDYYEQYF. The CDR3 DNA reads as TGTGCCAGCTTAACCAGCGGGGGGGATTACTACGAGCAGTACTTC. This rearrangement joins TRBV27 to TRBJ2-7; TRBD2 aligns across 10 bases. CDR1 is MNHEY, CDR2 SMNVEV, per germline (reference sequence). CDR3 length equals 15 residues. J lost 3 bases, V lost 8 bases, and 10 bases had no gene match.

This clonotype was detected ten times or more. V usage is TRBV20-1 and J usage is TRBJ2-5; 8 bases line up with TRBD1. This CDR3 region has 14 residues. V shed 2 bases and J 4 bases; nucleotides not matched to a gene: 6. Germline V lookup: CDR1 DFQATT, CDR2 SNEGSKA (reference sequence). For the CDR3, the DNA is TGCAGTGCTAGACCTTGGACAGGGAGAGAGACCCAGTACTTC. It translates to CSARPWTGRETQYF.

In this sample, this clonotype turned up many times. The chain couples TRBV18 to TRBJ2-7; no reliable D call. V was cut by 2 bases and J by 5 bases, with 13 bases left in between. The CDR3 extends over 14 amino acids. Germline V CDR1 and CDR2: KGHSH, LQKENI. CDR3 in DNA: TGTGCCAGCTCACCAGCGTGGGGATCCGACGAGCAGTACTTC. Its protein is CASSPAWGSDEQYF.

This clonotype has a handful of counts. The gene calls are TRBV20-1 and TRBJ2-2; D is perhaps TRBD2 (5 bases). From germline, CDR1 is DFQATT and CDR2 SNEGSKA (reference sequence). The CDR3 covers 14 residues. V was cut by 1 base and J by 6 bases, with 12 bases left in between. CDR3 in DNA: TGCAGTGCTAGAGTCCCAACCGGGGCCGGGGAGCTGTTTTTT. Amino acid sequence: CSARVPTGAGELFF.

This clonotype was observed at least ten times. V gene TRBV28 combines with J gene TRBJ2-4, with D possibly matching TRBD1 (5 bases). This CDR3 contains 16 residues. The V end lost 5 bases, the J end lost 5 bases, and 19 bases lay between the germline ends. Germline lookup yields CDR1 MDHEN and CDR2 SYDVKM. CDR3 sequence reads: CASSPNVLGRQNIQYF. CDR3 nucleotide sequence: TGTGCCAGCAGTCCAAACGTCCTGGGGCGGCAAAACATTCAGTACTTC.

This clonotype was counted many times. The chain uses TRBV20-1 and TRBJ2-2; the match to TRBD2 covers 10 bases. Germline CDR1 DFQATT, CDR2 SNEGSKA (reference sequence). With V trimmed by 0 bases and J by 4 bases, 5 bases remained unmatched. CDR3 length: 16 residues. The CDR3 spells CSARDLSGRATGELFF. CDR3 DNA: TGCAGTGCTAGAGATTTAAGCGGGAGGGCCACCGGGGAGCTGTTTTTT.

This clonotype has a count of ten or more. V usage is TRBV6-2 or TRBV6-3 and J usage is TRBJ2-7, with TRBD1 as a possible D gene (5 bases). Germline lookup yields CDR1 MNHEY and CDR2 SVGEGT. CDR3 length equals 14 residues. V lost 7 bases to trimming and J lost 1 base, with 14 bases between them. CDR3 sequence: CASNLLQGSYEQYF. CDR3 in DNA: TGTGCCAGCAATCTACTTCAGGGTTCCTACGAGCAGTACTTC.

The table lists this clonotype with many counts. This chain uses TRBV19 with TRBJ1-1; D possibly corresponds to TRBD1 (5 bases). This CDR3 is 12 amino acids long. Germline V gene data show CDR1 as LNHDA and CDR2 as SQIVND (reference sequence). Trimming removed 10 bases from V and 0 bases from J, with 9 bases in between. In nucleotides, the CDR3 is TGTGCCACTGGGACGTTGAACACTGAAGCTTTCTTT. It specifies CATGTLNTEAFF. Full variable domain (missing parts from reference TRBV19 and TRBJ1-1): DGGITQSPKYLFRKEGQNVTLSCEQNLNHDAMYWYRQDPGQGLRLIYYSQIVNDFQKGDIAEGYSVSREKKESFPLTVTSAQKNPTAFYLCATGTLNTEAFFGQGTRLTVV.

Many counts were recorded for this clonotype. The chain couples TRBV12-3 or TRBV12-4 to TRBJ1-1; TRBD1 matches 9 bases. The CDR3 runs 16 residues. V was pared by 4 bases and J by 1 base, with 7 bases of the junction left unmatched. Here the CDR3 reads CASSSPPTGGNTEAFF. Here the CDR3 DNA reads TGTGCCAGCAGTTCACCGCCGACAGGGGGGAACACTGAAGCTTTCTTT.

The V gene is TRBV7-2, the J gene TRBJ1-1, with D possibly matching TRBD1 (5 bases). The V end lost 1 base, the J end lost 10 bases, and 10 bases lay between the germline ends. The CDR3 covers 12 residues. The germline V gene encodes CDR1 SGHTA and CDR2 FQGNSA. DNA of the CDR3: TGTGCCAGCAGCTTAGGGGGCGGGATAGCTTTCTTT. As protein: CASSLGGGIAFF.

This clonotype was counted ten times or more. This sequence joins TRBV4-2 and TRBJ2-4; D is unresolved. The V gene lost 0 bases and the J gene lost 7 bases, with 10 bases spanning the gap. The germline CDR1 and CDR2 sequences are LGHNA and YNFKEQ. This CDR3 spans 14 amino acids. DNA for the CDR3: TGTGCCAGCAGCCAAGATAAAGGAAGGAACATTCAGTACTTC. Its protein is CASSQDKGRNIQYF.

For this clonotype: A much larger clone is a single base away; this may be a read error. The chain recombines TRBV5-1 with TRBJ2-5; 10 bases fit TRBD1. This CDR3 comprises 15 residues. V dropped 6 bases and J dropped 8; count of bases not matched to a gene: 13. Germline V gene data show CDR1 as SGHRS and CDR2 as YFSETQ. Here the CDR3 DNA reads TGCGCCAGCATCTTAGATTTCGGGACAGGGGCTACCCAGTACTTC. Encoded protein: CASILDFGTGATQYF.

This clonotype was detected ten times or more. CDR3 coding DNA: TGTGCCATCAGATCCGGGACAGGGGGCGATCAGCCCCAGCATTTT. Translated: CAIRSGTGGDQPQHF. The chain couples TRBV10-3 to TRBJ1-5; 12 nucleotides agree with TRBD1. The germline V gene has CDR1 ENHRY and CDR2 SYGVKD. The V segment lost 6 bases and the J segment 5 bases; nucleotides outside the gene matches: 5. CDR3 length: 15 amino acids.

In this sample, this clonotype turned up many times. The rearrangement joins TRBV5-1 to TRBJ2-7; TRBD2 matches 8 bases. CDR1 SGHRS and CDR2 YFSETQ come from the germline V gene. This CDR3 spans 14 amino acids. J was trimmed by 4 bases and V by 4 bases; bases with no gene match: 7. CDR3 sequence reads: CASSHQSGSYEQYF. The DNA of the CDR3 is TGCGCCAGCAGCCACCAAAGCGGGAGTTACGAGCAGTACTTC.

This clonotype was observed many times. V is TRBV20-1 and J is TRBJ2-2, with a tentative D call TRBD2 (6 bases). The V end lost 0 bases, the J end lost 2 bases, and 10 bases lay between the germline ends. Germline loops: CDR1 DFQATT, CDR2 SNEGSKA (reference sequence). CDR3 size: 15 residues. CDR3 sequence reads: CSARDGRPNTGELFF. The CDR3 DNA follows: TGCAGTGCTAGAGATGGGAGGCCAAACACCGGGGAGCTGTTTTTT.

This clonotype was counted ten times or more. The chain uses TRBV2 and TRBJ1-2; 9 positions agree with TRBD1. The germline V gene encodes CDR1 SNHLY and CDR2 FYNNEI. V was pared by 7 bases and J by 5 bases, with 11 bases of the junction left unmatched. CDR3 length: 15 amino acids. The CDR3 sequence is CASTTRWGQGYGYTF. In DNA, the CDR3 is TGTGCCAGCACGACACGTTGGGGACAGGGATATGGCTACACCTTC.

The chain couples TRBV6-4 to TRBJ2-2, with D possibly matching TRBD2 (6 bases). The germline CDR1 and CDR2 sequences are MRHNA and SNTAGT. Trimming removed 6 bases at V and 4 bases at J, with 12 bases between. This CDR3 has 14 residues. CDR3 sequence (DNA): TGTGCCAGCAGCCAAGGAGGGCCCACCGGGGAGCTGTTTTTT. This sequence encodes CASSQGGPTGELFF.

In this sample, this clonotype turned up many times. This chain uses TRBV7-6 with TRBJ1-1, with a weak D call TRBD1 (6 bases). The CDR3 sequence is 14 residues long. The germline gives CDR1 SGHVS, CDR2 FNYEAQ. Deletions cut 5 bases from V and 3 bases from J, with 13 bases between. CDR3 bases: TGTGCCAGCAGCCCAGGGGATATGGACACTGAAGCTTTCTTT. It yields the protein CASSPGDMDTEAFF.